This T cell receptor (beta chain) stems from a study of shared clonotypes between healthy human individuals. V lost 9 bases and J lost 8, with 17 bases in between. Germline V CDR1 and CDR2: SNHLY, FYNNEI. The CDR3 has 13 residues. Generated by immunoSEQ multiplex PCR, the TCRdb table keeps only in-frame clones and is missing some. This sample has hundreds of thousands of clones; more than 70% occur once, and the top ten carry around 2%. The material sequenced was memory CD4+ T cells sorted from blood. Subset in this sample: CD45RA-negative fraction. The sequence derives from a woman aged 30 to 39 in good health. The V and J genes are TRBV2 and TRBJ2-1, with a possible D match to TRBD2 (5 bases). The CDR3 DNA sequence: TGTGCCAGTGGGAAACTAGTTCGCGATGAGCAGTTCTTC. Protein sequence: CASGKLVRDEQFF.